The 3 T cell receptor beta chains in this list originate from one sample, sequenced in a study of glioma-infiltrating T cells. TCR alpha and beta CDR3 regions were amplified from RNA using iRepertoire nested multiplex PCR. TCRdb recomputed calls from the multiplex PCR reads with MiXCR, one row per CDR3 protein. Seen here are 150,000 to 200,000 distinct CDR3 sequences, 30% to 40% observed once, and the top ten hold roughly 21%. Sequencing was carried out using glioma tissue, nonneoplastic brain tissue, or PBMCs (not recorded which). These TCRs come from a human donor with low-grade glioma or glioblastoma, undergoing nonglioma brain surgery, or in good health (not recorded which).

This clonotype rates as medium-sized. The chain combines TRBV27 with TRBJ1-1; D gene uncertain. Germline CDR1 MNHEY, CDR2 SMNVEV (reference sequence). This CDR3 is built from 17 residues. Deletions cut 8 bases from V and 1 base from J, with 23 bases between. The CDR3 DNA is TGTGCCAGCGGCCGGAGACCCACAAGCACAACGAACACTGAAGCTTTCTTT. Protein: CASGRRPTSTTNTEAFF.

About this clonotype itself: This sequence may be a read error, since a much larger clone differs from it by one base. The chain recombines TRBV7-2 with TRBJ1-4, with D perhaps TRBD1 (5 bases). CDR1 and CDR2 (germline): SGHTA, FQGNSA. CDR3 length: 17 residues. CDR3 bases: TGTGCCAGCAGGTTAGGGCAGGGAGATGCAACTAATGAAAAACTGTTTTTT. Its protein product is CASRLGQGDATNEKLFF.

This clonotype was picked up many times. J is TRBJ2-1 and V is TRBV5-4; 16 nucleotides match TRBD2. Looked up from germline, CDR1 is SGHNT and CDR2 is YYREEE (reference sequence). Trimming at V came to 4 bases and at J to 0 bases, leaving 10 bases not matched to a gene. The length of the CDR3 is 20 residues. DNA for the CDR3: TGTGCCAGCAGCCCGGGACTAGCGGGAGGGACACTAAGCTCCTACAATGAGCAGTTCTTC. It encodes CASSPGLAGGTLSSYNEQFF.